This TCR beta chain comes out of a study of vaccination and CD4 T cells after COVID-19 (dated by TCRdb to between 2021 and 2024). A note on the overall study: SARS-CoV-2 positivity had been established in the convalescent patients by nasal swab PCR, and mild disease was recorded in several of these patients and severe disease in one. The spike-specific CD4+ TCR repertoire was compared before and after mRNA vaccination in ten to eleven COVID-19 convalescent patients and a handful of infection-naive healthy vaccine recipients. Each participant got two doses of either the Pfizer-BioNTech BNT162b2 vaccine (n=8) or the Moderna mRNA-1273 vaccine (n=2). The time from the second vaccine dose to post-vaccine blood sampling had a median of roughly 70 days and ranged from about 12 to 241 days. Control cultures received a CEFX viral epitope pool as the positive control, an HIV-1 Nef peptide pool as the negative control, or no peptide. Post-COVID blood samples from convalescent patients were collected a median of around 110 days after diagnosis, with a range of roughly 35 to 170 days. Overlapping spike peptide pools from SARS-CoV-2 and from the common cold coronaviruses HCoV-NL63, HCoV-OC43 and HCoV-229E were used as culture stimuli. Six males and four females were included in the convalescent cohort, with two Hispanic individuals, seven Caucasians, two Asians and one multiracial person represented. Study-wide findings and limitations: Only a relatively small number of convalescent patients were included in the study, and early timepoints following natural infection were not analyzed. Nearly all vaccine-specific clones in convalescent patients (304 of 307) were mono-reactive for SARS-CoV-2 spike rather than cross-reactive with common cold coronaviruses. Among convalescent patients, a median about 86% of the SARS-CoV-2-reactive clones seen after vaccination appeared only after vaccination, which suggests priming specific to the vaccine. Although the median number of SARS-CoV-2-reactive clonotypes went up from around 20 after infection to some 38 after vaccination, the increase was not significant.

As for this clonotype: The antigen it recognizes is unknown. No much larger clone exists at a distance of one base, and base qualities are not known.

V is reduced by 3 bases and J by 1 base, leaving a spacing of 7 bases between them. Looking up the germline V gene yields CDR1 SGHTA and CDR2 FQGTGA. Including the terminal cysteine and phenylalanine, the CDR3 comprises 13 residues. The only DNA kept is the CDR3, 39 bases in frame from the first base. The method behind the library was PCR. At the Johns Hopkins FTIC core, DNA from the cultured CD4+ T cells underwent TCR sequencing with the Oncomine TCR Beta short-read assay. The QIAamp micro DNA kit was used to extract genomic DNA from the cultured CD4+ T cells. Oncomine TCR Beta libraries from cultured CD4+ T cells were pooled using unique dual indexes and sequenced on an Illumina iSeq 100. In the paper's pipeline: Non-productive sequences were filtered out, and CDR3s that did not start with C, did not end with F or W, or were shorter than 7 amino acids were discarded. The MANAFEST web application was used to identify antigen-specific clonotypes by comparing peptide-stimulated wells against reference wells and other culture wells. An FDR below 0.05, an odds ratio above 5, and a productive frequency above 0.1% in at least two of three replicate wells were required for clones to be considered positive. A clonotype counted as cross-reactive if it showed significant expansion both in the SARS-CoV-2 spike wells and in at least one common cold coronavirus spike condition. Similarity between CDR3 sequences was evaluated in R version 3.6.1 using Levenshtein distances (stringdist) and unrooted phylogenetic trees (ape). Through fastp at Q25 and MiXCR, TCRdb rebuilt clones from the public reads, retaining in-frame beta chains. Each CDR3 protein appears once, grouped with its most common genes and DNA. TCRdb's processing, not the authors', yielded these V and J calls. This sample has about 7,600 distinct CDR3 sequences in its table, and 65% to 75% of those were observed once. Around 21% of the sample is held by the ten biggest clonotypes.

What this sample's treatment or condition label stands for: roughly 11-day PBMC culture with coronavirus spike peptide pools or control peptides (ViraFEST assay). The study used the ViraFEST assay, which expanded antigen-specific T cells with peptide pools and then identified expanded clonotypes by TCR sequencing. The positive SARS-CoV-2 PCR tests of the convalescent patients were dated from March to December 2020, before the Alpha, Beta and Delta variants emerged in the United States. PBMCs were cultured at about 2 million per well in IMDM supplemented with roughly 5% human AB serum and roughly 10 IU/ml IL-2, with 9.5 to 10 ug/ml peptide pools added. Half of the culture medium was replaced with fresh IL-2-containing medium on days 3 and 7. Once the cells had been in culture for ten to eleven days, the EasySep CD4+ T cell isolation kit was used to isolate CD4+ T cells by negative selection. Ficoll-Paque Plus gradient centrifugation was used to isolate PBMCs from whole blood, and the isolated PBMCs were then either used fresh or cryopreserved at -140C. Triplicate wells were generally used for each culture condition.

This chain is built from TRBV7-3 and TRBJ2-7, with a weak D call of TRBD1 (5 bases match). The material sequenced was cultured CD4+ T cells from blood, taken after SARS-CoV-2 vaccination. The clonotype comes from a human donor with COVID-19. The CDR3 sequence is CASSFGQSYEQYF. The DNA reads TGTGCCAGCAGCTTCGGACAATCCTACGAGCAGTACTTC.